This TCR beta chain was observed in a study of blood T cell repertoires in COVID-19. For the study at large: The United States, Italy and Spain supplied acute and convalescent COVID-19 samples.

V was pared by 5 bases and J by 4 bases, with 8 bases between. This CDR3 has 12 residues. Sequencing was performed with immunoSEQ multiplex PCR; in TCRdb, only in-frame clones are kept and a portion is missing. The sample holds about 75,000 clones, about 74% seen once. Sequenced: peripheral blood. This TCR was sampled from a human donor with acute or convalescent COVID-19. The donor label of this sample is uncertain. This chain uses TRBV12-3 or TRBV12-4 with TRBJ2-5; D is unclear. CDR3 DNA: TGTGCCAGCAGTCCCGCGGCAGAGACCCAGTACTTC. Its translation is CASSPAAETQYF.